Below are 14 T cell receptor beta chains sequenced from a single sample in a study of blood T cell repertoires in COVID-19. Data came from immunoSEQ multiplex PCR; TCRdb stores just in-frame clones and leaves some out. The repertoire consists of hundreds of thousands of clones, with approximately 80% occurring once and the leading ten covering around 25%. Sequencing used peripheral blood. The receptor set was obtained from a man aged 35-49 years with acute or convalescent COVID-19.

The chain couples TRBV6-2 or TRBV6-3 to TRBJ2-5; possible D gene TRBD2, 6 bases. Germline V gene sequence: CDR1 MNHEY, CDR2 SVGEGT. V dropped 0 bases and J dropped 6 bases, with 14 bases sitting between them. The length of the CDR3 is 15 residues. This chain's CDR3 is CASSYSGGPPKTQYF. CDR3 in DNA: TGTGCCAGCAGTTACTCGGGGGGACCACCAAAGACCCAGTACTTC.

The J gene is TRBJ2-1, the V gene TRBV25-1; 9 positions agree with TRBD2. The germline V gene encodes CDR1 MGHDK and CDR2 SYGVNS. The CDR3 runs to 18 residues. The V segment lost 3 bases and the J segment 2 bases; nucleotides outside the gene matches: 11. The CDR3 is CASSEVASAGGPYNEQFF. Here the CDR3 DNA reads TGTGCCAGCAGTGAGGTCGCTTCGGCGGGAGGGCCCTACAATGAGCAGTTCTTC. Full variable domain (outside the CDR3, taken from reference TRBV25-1 and TRBJ2-1): EADIYQTPRYLVIGTGKKITLECSQTMGHDKMYWYQQDPGMELHLIHYSYGVNSTEKGDLSSESTVSRIRTEHFPLTLESARPSHTSQYLCASSEVASAGGPYNEQFFGPGTRLTVL.

In its sample, this clone was seen a few times. The chain combines TRBV3-1 (or the pseudogene TRBV3-2) with TRBJ2-7; 7 nucleotides line up with TRBD1. The V gene's germline CDR1 is LGHDT and CDR2 YNNKEL (reference sequence). The CDR3 sequence is 14 residues long. The V segment lost 4 bases and the J segment 3 bases; nucleotides outside the gene matches: 6. The CDR3 coding sequence is TGTGCCAGCAGCCCTATAAGGGACAGCTACGAGCAGTACTTC. Translated: CASSPIRDSYEQYF.

V usage is TRBV6-6 and J usage is TRBJ1-4; TRBD1 agrees at 7 bases. Germline V lookup: CDR1 MNHNY, CDR2 SVGAGI (reference sequence). The trim removed 7 bases at V and 8 bases at J, leaving 13 bases unmatched. This CDR3 has 15 residues. CDR3 in amino acids: CASTRGRGTTEKLFF. CDR3 coding DNA: TGTGCCAGCACTAGAGGCAGGGGGACGACCGAAAAACTGTTTTTT.

The genes are TRBV5-5 and TRBJ1-2, with no clear D. The CDR3 spans 14 residues. Germline values: CDR1 SGHKS, CDR2 YYEKEE (reference sequence). V lost 0 bases and J 1 base, leaving 7 bases between the germline ends. Here the CDR3 reads CASSLAGSNYGYTF. Written as DNA, the CDR3 is TGTGCCAGCAGCTTGGCCGGGAGTAACTATGGCTACACCTTC.

This clone was seen a few times. Here the CDR3 reads CASSFGGINRGQPQHF. The CDR3 DNA is TGTGCCAGCAGCTTTGGCGGGATCAACAGAGGCCAGCCCCAGCATTTT. V usage is TRBV7-8 and J usage is TRBJ1-5; D remains unclear. The germline V and J ends were trimmed by 3 bases and 7 bases, with 19 bases remaining between them. The CDR3 runs 16 residues. Per the germline V gene, CDR1 is SGHVS and CDR2 is FQNEAQ. Supplemented by reference TRBV7-8 and TRBJ1-5, the full variable domain reads GAGVSQSPRYKVAKRGQDVALRCDPISGHVSLFWYQQALGQGPEFLTYFQNEAQLDKSGLPSDRFFAERPEGSVSTLKIQRTQQEDSAVYLCASSFGGINRGQPQHFGDGTRLSIL.

V usage is TRBV14 and J usage is TRBJ1-2; D is ambiguous. Trimming stripped 0 bases from V and 7 bases from J, with 9 bases between. Germline loops: CDR1 SGHDN, CDR2 FVKESK. This CDR3 has 13 amino acids. CDR3 in amino acids: CASSQELYGGYTF. CDR3 coding DNA: TGTGCCAGCAGCCAAGAGTTATACGGTGGCTACACCTTC.

This chain's CDR3 is CASSLYGSAETQYF. CDR3 DNA: TGTGCCAGCAGCTTATATGGTAGCGCTGAGACCCAGTACTTC. The chain has TRBV7-2 and TRBJ2-5, with D possibly being TRBD2 (5 bases). V lost 2 bases to trimming and J lost 5 bases, with 12 bases between them. The CDR3 is made up of 14 amino acids. The germline V gene has CDR1 SGHTA and CDR2 FQGNSA.

The chain is built from TRBV5-1 and TRBJ1-4, with D tentatively TRBD1 (5 bases). Germline CDR1 SGHRS, CDR2 YFSETQ. CDR3 length: 15 residues. V lost 7 bases to trimming and J lost 0 bases, with 13 bases between them. CDR3 in amino acids: CASRRSTATNEKLFF. The CDR3 region has the DNA TGCGCCAGCCGCCGATCGACAGCAACTAATGAAAAACTGTTTTTT.

J is TRBJ2-1 and V is TRBV28, with a tentative D call TRBD1 (7 bases). The germline gives CDR1 MDHEN, CDR2 SYDVKM. V lost 6 bases, J lost 10 bases, and 13 bases lay in between. The CDR3 covers 12 residues. The CDR3 is CASSRQGGEQFF. In nucleotides, the CDR3 is TGTGCCAGCAGCCGTCAGGGGGGCGAGCAGTTCTTC.

J is TRBJ1-1 and V is TRBV5-4, with D unclear. There are 13 residues in the CDR3. Germline CDR1 SGHNT, CDR2 YYREEE (reference sequence). The V and J ends lost 2 bases and 1 base respectively, with 6 bases between them. The CDR3: CASSFGGNTEAFF. Here the CDR3 DNA reads TGTGCCAGCAGCTTCGGTGGGAACACTGAAGCTTTCTTT. Full variable domain (remainder filled in from reference TRBV5-4 and TRBJ1-1): ETGVTQSPTHLIKTRGQQVTLRCSSQSGHNTVSWYQQALGQGPQFIFQYYREEENGRGNFPPRFSGLQFPNYSSELNVNALELDDSALYLCASSFGGNTEAFFGQGTRLTVV.

The chain links TRBV5-4 to TRBJ2-3; 14 bases match TRBD2. Germline-derived CDR1 and CDR2 are SGHNT and YYREEE (reference sequence). The CDR3 length is 16 residues. V shed 3 bases, J shed 6 bases, and the junction held 6 bases outside the gene matches. This chain's CDR3 is CASSSRTSGRFDTQYF. CDR3 sequence (DNA): TGTGCCAGCAGCTCCCGGACTAGCGGGAGGTTTGATACGCAGTATTTT.

The CDR3 reads CASSLVAGAYEQYF. In DNA form, the CDR3 reads TGTGCCAGCAGCTTAGTAGCGGGAGCCTACGAGCAGTACTTC. This sequence joins TRBV7-2 and TRBJ2-7; 9 bases agree with TRBD2. V was clipped by 1 base and J by 2 bases; unmatched bases: 0. Germline V lookup: CDR1 SGHTA, CDR2 FQGNSA. The CDR3 covers 14 residues.

This chain links TRBV19 with TRBJ1-1; D ambiguous. V dropped 9 bases and J dropped 3 bases, with 20 bases sitting between them. This CDR3 is built from 15 residues. Germline V CDR1 and CDR2: LNHDA, SQIVND (reference sequence). DNA for the CDR3: TGTGCCAGCCTCCAACCGCAGGATTTTTACACTGAAGCTTTCTTT. Its translation is CASLQPQDFYTEAFF.